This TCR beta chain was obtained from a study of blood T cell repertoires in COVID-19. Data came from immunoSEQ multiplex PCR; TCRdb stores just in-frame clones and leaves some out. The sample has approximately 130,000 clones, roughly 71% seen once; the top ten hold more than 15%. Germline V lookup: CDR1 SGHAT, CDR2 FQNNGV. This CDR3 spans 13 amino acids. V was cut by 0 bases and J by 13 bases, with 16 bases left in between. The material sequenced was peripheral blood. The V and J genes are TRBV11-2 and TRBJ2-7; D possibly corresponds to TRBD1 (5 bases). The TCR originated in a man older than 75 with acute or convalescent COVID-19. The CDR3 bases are TGTGCCAGCAGCTTAGATCGCGACAGCCTCCCTTACTTC. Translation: CASSLDRDSLPYF. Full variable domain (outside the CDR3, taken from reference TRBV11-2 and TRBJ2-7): EAGVAQSPRYKIIEKRQSVAFWCNPISGHATLYWYQQILGQGPKLLIQFQNNGVVDDSQLPKDRFSAERLKGVDSTLKIQPAKLEDSAVYLCASSLDRDSLPYFGPGTRLTVT.